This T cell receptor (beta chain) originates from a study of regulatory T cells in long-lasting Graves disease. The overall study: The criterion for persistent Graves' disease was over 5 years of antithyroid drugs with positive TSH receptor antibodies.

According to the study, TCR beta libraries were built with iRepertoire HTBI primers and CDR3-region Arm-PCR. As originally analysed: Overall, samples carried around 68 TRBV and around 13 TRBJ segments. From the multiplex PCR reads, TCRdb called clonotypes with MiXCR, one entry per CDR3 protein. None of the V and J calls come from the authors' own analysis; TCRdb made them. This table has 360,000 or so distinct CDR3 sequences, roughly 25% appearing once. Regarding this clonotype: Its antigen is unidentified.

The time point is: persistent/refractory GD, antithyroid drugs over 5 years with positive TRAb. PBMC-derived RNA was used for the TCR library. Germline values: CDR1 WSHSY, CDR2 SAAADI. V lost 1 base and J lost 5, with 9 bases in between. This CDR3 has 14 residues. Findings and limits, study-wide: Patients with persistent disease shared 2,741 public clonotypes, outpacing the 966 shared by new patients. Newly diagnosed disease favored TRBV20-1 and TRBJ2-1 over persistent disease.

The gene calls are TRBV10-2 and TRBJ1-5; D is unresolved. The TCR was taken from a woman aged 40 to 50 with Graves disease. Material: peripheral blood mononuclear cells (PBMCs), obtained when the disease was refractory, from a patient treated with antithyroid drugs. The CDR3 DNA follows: TGCGCCAGCAGTGAGTGGATGTTGGATCAGCCCCAGCATTTT. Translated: CASSEWMLDQPQHF.